This T cell receptor (beta chain) was found in a study of T-cell reconstitution after alpha-beta-depleted transplantation in children. A TCRbeta library incorporating unique molecular identifiers was prepared. TCRdb recomputed calls from the PCR reads with MiXCR, one row per CDR3 protein. The table shows 500,000 or so distinct CDR3 sequences, with 30% to 35% occurring only once. The junction had 9 bases not matched to a gene; V was cut back by 0 bases and J by 12 bases. CDR1 LNHNV and CDR2 YYDKDF come from the germline V gene (reference sequence). This CDR3 contains 15 residues. The gene calls are TRBV15 and TRBJ2-1, with 9 bases that match TRBD2. The sequence was collected from a human donor who donated a stem cell graft to a child with aplastic anemia. The specimen was PBMCs from the stem cell graft donor, collected from the stem cell graft. The CDR3 DNA reads TGTGCCACCAGCAGAGATAATGGCGGGAGGGCCAGGCAGTTCTTC. It specifies CATSRDNGGRARQFF.